The present T cell receptor (beta chain) was sequenced within a study of blood T cell repertoires in COVID-19. Study-wide context: Sample material is recorded as cDNA or gDNA derived from T cells, B-cell-depleted T cells, or PBMCs.

Measured with immunoSEQ multiplex PCR; TCRdb has only the in-frame clones, and not every one. The table records about 360,000 clones, roughly 90% of them present only once. Trimming at V came to 6 bases and at J to 7 bases, leaving 13 bases not matched to a gene. Germline V lookup: CDR1 KGHSH, CDR2 LQKENI. The CDR3 is made up of 16 amino acids. The chain combines TRBV18 with TRBJ1-5; 9 nucleotides align to TRBD1. This clonotype was obtained from a woman aged 60-75 years with COVID-19, enrolled during active disease. Sequencing used peripheral blood. The CDR3 loop reads CASSDETGGLRQPQHF. DNA for the CDR3: TGTGCCAGCTCCGATGAGACAGGGGGATTGAGGCAGCCCCAGCATTTT.